This TCR beta chain was sequenced during a study of cytomegalovirus exposure and HLA in healthy donors. CDR3 size: 20 residues. Losses at the gene ends were 0 bases for V and 4 bases for J; bases not matched to a gene: 11. The germline gives CDR1 SGDLS, CDR2 YYNGEE. A multiplex PCR was run with 60 Vbeta primers and 13 Jbeta primers. Measured with immunoSEQ multiplex PCR; TCRdb has only the in-frame clones, and not every one. The sample holds 100,000 to 150,000 clones, roughly 84% seen once. This receptor was obtained from a girl aged 2-15 years in good health and CMV-seronegative. Sequencing was carried out using PBMCs. The rearrangement links TRBV9 to TRBJ2-2; 14 positions agree with TRBD2. The CDR3 sequence is CASSVVSGGLAGVPTGELFF. The CDR3 nucleotides are TGTGCCAGCAGCGTAGTATCGGGGGGACTAGCGGGAGTTCCCACCGGGGAGCTGTTTTTT. The whole variable domain, filled in from reference TRBV9 and TRBJ2-2, reads DSGVTQTPKHLITATGQRVTLRCSPRSGDLSVYWYQQSLDQGLQFLIQYYNGEERAKGNILERFSAQQFPDLHSELNLSSLELGDSALYFCASSVVSGGLAGVPTGELFFGEGSRLTVL.